These 21 T cell receptor beta chains share one sample of origin, sequenced in a study of OX40 agonist ivuxolimab in advanced cancers. Clones were sequenced by immunoSEQ multiplex PCR, and TCRdb holds only the in-frame ones, with some missing. The table includes 48,000 or so clones, roughly 84% detected once. The source material was CD4+ or CD8+ T cells sorted from blood, sampled in a trial of the OX40 agonist ivuxolimab. The source of these receptors is an adult with an advanced solid tumor such as melanoma, head and neck, liver or kidney cancer.

This clone was seen more than once but under ten times. The chain combines TRBV13 with TRBJ2-1, with 10 bases that match TRBD1. This CDR3 contains 14 residues. Germline CDR1 and CDR2: PRHDT and FYEKMQ (reference sequence). After removal of 2 bases from V and 9 bases from J, the junction contained 4 bases not matched to a gene. The CDR3 bases are TGTGCCAGCAGCTTAAGACAGGGGGCGGGTGAGCAGTTCTTC. It yields the protein CASSLRQGAGEQFF.

V and J are TRBV2 and TRBJ1-4; TRBD1 aligns across 9 bases. The V segment lost 4 bases and the J segment 6 bases; nucleotides outside the gene matches: 3. The CDR3 consists of 14 residues. Germline V lookup: CDR1 SNHLY, CDR2 FYNNEI. The CDR3 spells CASSGDRGDEKLFF. In DNA, the CDR3 is TGTGCCAGCAGTGGAGACAGGGGGGATGAAAAACTGTTTTTT.

The CDR3 nucleotides read TGTGCCAGCACCCGGGCCAGCTCCTACAATGAGCAGTTCTTC. Its protein product is CASTRASSYNEQFF. This chain connects TRBV6-1 to TRBJ2-1; D call uncertain. Per the germline V gene, CDR1 is MNHNS and CDR2 is SASEGT. The CDR3 sequence is 14 residues long. V lost 7 bases and J lost 0, with 10 bases in between.

V gene TRBV9 combines with J gene TRBJ2-6; the D gene is possibly TRBD2 (7 bases). CDR1 and CDR2 (germline): SGDLS, YYNGEE. The CDR3 spans 15 residues. V shed 7 bases and J shed 2 bases, with 13 bases lying between them. CDR3 amino acids: CASRGGGTGANVLTF. CDR3 nucleotides: TGTGCCAGCCGAGGGGGAGGGACTGGGGCCAACGTCCTGACTTTC.

This chain links TRBV7-9 with TRBJ1-2; 10 positions agree with TRBD1. The J segment lost 8 bases and the V segment lost 4 bases, leaving 7 bases of the junction unmatched. This CDR3 has 14 amino acids. Germline-derived CDR1 and CDR2 are SEHNR and FQNEAQ (reference sequence). The CDR3 spells CASSYRDRGFGYTF. The DNA for the CDR3 is TGTGCCAGCAGCTACCGGGACAGGGGTTTCGGCTACACCTTC.

This chain joins TRBV5-1 and TRBJ2-1; the D gene is possibly TRBD2 (6 bases). V lost 1 base, J lost 6 bases, and 17 bases lay in between. CDR1 SGHRS and CDR2 YFSETQ come from the germline V gene. CDR3 length: 16 residues. The CDR3 region is CASSLSGWGDRNEQFF. Here the CDR3 DNA reads TGCGCCAGCAGCTTGTCGGGGTGGGGGGATCGCAATGAGCAGTTCTTC.

The chain carries TRBV5-4 and TRBJ1-2, with 8 bases matching TRBD1. CDR3 size: 14 residues. The germline V gene encodes CDR1 SGHNT and CDR2 YYREEE (reference sequence). With V trimmed by 2 bases and J by 5 bases, 5 bases remained unmatched. Written as DNA, the CDR3 is TGTGCCAGCAGCTTACAGGGGGAAAGGTATGGCTACACCTTC. Amino acids: CASSLQGERYGYTF.

CDR3 DNA sequence: TGCGCCAGCAGCCACACGAGGACTAGCGGGAGGCCTAGTGGGATCGAGCAGTACTTC. This codes for CASSHTRTSGRPSGIEQYF. This chain links TRBV5-1 with TRBJ2-7; 14 bases fit TRBD2. The CDR3 runs to 19 residues. V lost 4 bases, J lost 6 bases, and 18 bases stayed unmatched. Per the germline V gene, CDR1 is SGHRS and CDR2 is YFSETQ.

The chain carries TRBV28 and TRBJ2-7; TRBD1 aligns across 9 bases. V shed 5 bases, J shed 2 bases, and the junction held 7 bases outside the gene matches. Looked up from germline, CDR1 is MDHEN and CDR2 is SYDVKM. There are 15 residues in the CDR3. CDR3: CASSRYRDRAYEQYF. The CDR3 coding sequence is TGTGCCAGCAGTCGATACCGGGACAGGGCCTACGAGCAGTACTTC.

This clone appeared a single time. The chain employs TRBV2 and TRBJ1-2; TRBD1 might be the D (5 bases). Germline CDR1 is SNHLY and CDR2 is FYNNEI. V lost 5 bases and J 2 bases, leaving 6 bases between the germline ends. This CDR3 has 12 residues. CDR3 residues: CASSPGNYGYTF. In DNA, the CDR3 is TGTGCCAGCAGTCCAGGGAACTATGGCTACACCTTC.

This clone was counted only a few times. The chain employs TRBV6-1 and TRBJ2-3; the D gene is possibly TRBD2 (7 bases). This CDR3 comprises 14 residues. Looked up from germline, CDR1 is MNHNS and CDR2 is SASEGT. V was pared by 8 bases and J by 4 bases, with 16 bases between. The CDR3 here is CASGRDGGADTQYF. CDR3 DNA: TGTGCCAGCGGGAGGGATGGGGGCGCAGATACGCAGTATTTT.

V is TRBV5-1 and J is TRBJ2-1, with unresolved D. The germline V gene has CDR1 SGHRS and CDR2 YFSETQ. V was cut by 3 bases and J by 1 base, with 8 bases left in between. This CDR3 is built from 14 residues. The CDR3 reads CASSSDLSYNEQFF. In DNA, the CDR3 is TGCGCCAGCAGCTCCGACTTATCCTACAATGAGCAGTTCTTC.

V usage is TRBV28 and J usage is TRBJ1-2, with 8 positions matching TRBD1. The germline gives CDR1 MDHEN, CDR2 SYDVKM. CDR3 length: 15 amino acids. J lost 3 bases, V lost 4 bases, and 7 bases had no gene match. CDR3 DNA sequence: TGTGCCAGCAGTTCCCCGGACAGGGCGGACTATGGCTACACCTTC. Its protein product is CASSSPDRADYGYTF.

CDR3 region: CASSIAGGILDTQYF. CDR3 DNA: TGTGCCAGTAGTATAGCGGGAGGGATATTAGATACGCAGTATTTT. The J gene is TRBJ2-3, the V gene TRBV19, with 8 positions matching TRBD2. Germline CDR1 and CDR2: LNHDA and SQIVND (reference sequence). V was pared by 1 base and J by 5 bases, with 5 bases of the junction left unmatched. The CDR3 extends over 15 amino acids.

This clone is a singleton in its sample. The chain employs TRBV7-9 and TRBJ1-1; D perhaps matches TRBD1 (6 bases). The CDR3 is made up of 13 amino acids. Germline V gene sequence: CDR1 SEHNR, CDR2 FQNEAQ (reference sequence). Trimming cost V 5 bases and J 8 bases, with 15 bases left between them. The DNA of the CDR3 is TGTGCCAGCAGCCCGATTTCGCAGGGGGAAGCTTTCTTT. Translated, it gives CASSPISQGEAFF.

The V and J genes are TRBV28 and TRBJ1-1; tentatively, D is TRBD1 (5 bases). Germline V lookup: CDR1 MDHEN, CDR2 SYDVKM. V gave up 8 bases and J gave up 1 base, with 14 bases separating them. CDR3 length: 14 residues. The DNA for the CDR3 is TGTGCCAGCGCTGACGGGGGTGGGAACACTGAAGCTTTCTTT. Protein: CASADGGGNTEAFF.

V is TRBV7-2 and J is TRBJ1-5; D is undetermined. Germline lookup yields CDR1 SGHTA and CDR2 FQGNSA. There are 15 residues in the CDR3. With 1 base removed from V and 2 bases from J, the gap between germline ends came to 9 bases. The DNA of the CDR3 is TGTGCCAGCAGCTTAGGTGCCCGACGCAATCAGCCCCAGCATTTT. It specifies CASSLGARRNQPQHF.

The chain is built from TRBV19 and TRBJ2-7, with D tentatively TRBD1 or TRBD2 (5 bases each). V dropped 5 bases and J dropped 3 bases, with 14 bases sitting between them. The CDR3 is 14 residues long. Looked up from germline, CDR1 is LNHDA and CDR2 is SQIVND (reference sequence). In DNA form, the CDR3 reads TGTGCCAGTAGTTCCTGGGACCGAGACTACGAGCAGTACTTC. It is translated as CASSSWDRDYEQYF.

V and J are TRBV2 and TRBJ2-3, with D unclear. The germline V gene encodes CDR1 SNHLY and CDR2 FYNNEI. Trimming pared 6 bases from V and 0 bases from J, leaving 10 bases between. The CDR3 spans 14 residues. The CDR3 spells CASSPQSSTDTQYF. The CDR3 nucleotides are TGTGCCAGCAGCCCCCAATCGAGCACAGATACGCAGTATTTT. Full variable domain (outside the CDR3, taken from reference TRBV2 and TRBJ2-3): EPEVTQTPSHQVTQMGQEVILRCVPISNHLYFYWYRQILGQKVEFLVSFYNNEISEKSEIFDDQFSVERPDGSNFTLKIRSTKLEDSAMYFCASSPQSSTDTQYFGPGTRLTVL.

The chain links TRBV12-5 to TRBJ2-1, with a possible D match to TRBD2 (6 bases). The CDR3 extends over 14 amino acids. CDR1 and CDR2 from the germline V gene are LGHNT and FRNRAP. V was shortened by 8 bases and J by 7 bases, with 18 bases between the two germline ends. CDR3 DNA sequence: TGTGCTAGTAGCCAGGGACTTCGAAAGAATGAGCAGTTCTTC. Encoded protein: CASSQGLRKNEQFF.

This clone was counted a single time. The rearrangement uses TRBV5-6 and TRBJ1-1; D gene uncertain. Trimming shortened V by 3 bases and J by 8 bases, and 17 bases separated the two germline ends. The length of the CDR3 is 14 residues. In germline, CDR1 is SGHDT, CDR2 YYEEEE. DNA for the CDR3: TGTGCCAGCAGCTCAAATAATGAGAGAGGAGAAGCTTTCTTT. Translating it yields CASSSNNERGEAFF.